This is a list of T cell receptor beta chains from one sample in a study of blood T cells in healthy people across ages. Using its own MiXCR run on the 5' RACE reads, TCRdb lists one record per CDR3 protein. This table has about 1,800,000 distinct CDR3 sequences, roughly 27% appearing once. What was sequenced was blood. Source of these receptors: a woman in her 30s in good health. Each CDR3 is given without its conserved first and last residue. D genes are given only for firm matches.

V: TRBV28
J: NA
length: 12
D: NA
CDR3: ASSLGQPLPEQY

V: TRBV20-1
J: TRBJ1-1
length: 11
D: NA
CDR3: SACYREDTEAF

V: TRBV10-3
J: TRBJ2-4
length: 12
D: NA
CDR3: TISENGGWDIQY

V: TRBV4-3
J: TRBJ1-1
length: 14
D: NA
CDR3: ASSQVAGRMNTEAF

V: TRBV6-1
J: TRBJ1-2
length: 11
D: NA
CDR3: ASNLQGGSGYT

V: TRBV5-1
J: TRBJ2-1
length: 15
D: TRBD2
CDR3: ASSPQDPGGRANEQF

V: TRBV5-1
J: TRBJ1-2
length: 10
D: TRBD1
CDR3: AGSPTGDGYT

V: TRBV5-1
J: NA
length: 13
D: NA
CDR3: ASSFFLQGGETQY

V: TRBV5-6
J: TRBJ2-3
length: 12
D: NA
CDR3: ASSLVRSTDTQY

V: TRBV19
J: TRBJ2-3
length: 11
D: NA
CDR3: ASSISRTDTQY

V: TRBV7-2
J: TRBJ1-4
length: 11
D: TRBD1
CDR3: ASRPDRVEKLF

V: TRBV29-1
J: TRBJ1-1
length: 11
D: NA
CDR3: SVVGSQTRGAF

V: TRBV21-1
J: TRBJ2-4
length: 16
D: NA
CDR3: ASSKAGGQVLAKNIQY

V: TRBV6-1
J: TRBJ1-5
length: 10
D: NA
CDR3: ASDVSNQPQH

V: TRBV5-1
J: TRBJ1-2
length: 14
D: NA
CDR3: ASSLEPGPNNYGYT

V: TRBV7-9
J: TRBJ2-7
length: 11
D: NA
CDR3: ASSSTESYEQY

V: TRBV20-1
J: TRBJ1-1
length: 13
D: NA
CDR3: SARDQQGLNTEAF

V: TRBV7-2
J: TRBJ1-2
length: 16
D: NA
CDR3: ASSLGTRIGEAGYGYT

V: TRBV30
J: TRBJ2-7
length: 10
D: NA
CDR3: AWSPTSYEQY

V: TRBV12-3/TRBV12-4
J: TRBJ2-1
length: 13
D: TRBD2
CDR3: ASSLRPAGVGEQF